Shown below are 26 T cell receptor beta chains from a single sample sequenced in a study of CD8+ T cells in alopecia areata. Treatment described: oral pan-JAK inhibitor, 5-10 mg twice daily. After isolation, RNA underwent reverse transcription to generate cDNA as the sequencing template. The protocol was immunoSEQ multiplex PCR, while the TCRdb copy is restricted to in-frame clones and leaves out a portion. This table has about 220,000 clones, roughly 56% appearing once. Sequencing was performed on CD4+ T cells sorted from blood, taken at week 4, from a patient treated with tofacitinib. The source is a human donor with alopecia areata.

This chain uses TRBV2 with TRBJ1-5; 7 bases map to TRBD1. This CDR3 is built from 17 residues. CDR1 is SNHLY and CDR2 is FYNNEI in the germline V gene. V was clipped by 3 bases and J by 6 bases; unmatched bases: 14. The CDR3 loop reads CASSDNIQGVFGQPQHF. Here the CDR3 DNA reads TGTGCCAGCAGTGATAATATCCAGGGGGTCTTTGGTCAGCCCCAGCATTTT.

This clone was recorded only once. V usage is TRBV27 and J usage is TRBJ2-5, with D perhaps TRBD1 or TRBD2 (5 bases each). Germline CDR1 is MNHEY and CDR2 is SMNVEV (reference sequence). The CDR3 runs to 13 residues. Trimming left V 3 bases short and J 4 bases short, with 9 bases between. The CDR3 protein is CASSFGALETQYF. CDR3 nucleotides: TGTGCCAGCAGTTTCGGGGCTTTAGAGACCCAGTACTTC.

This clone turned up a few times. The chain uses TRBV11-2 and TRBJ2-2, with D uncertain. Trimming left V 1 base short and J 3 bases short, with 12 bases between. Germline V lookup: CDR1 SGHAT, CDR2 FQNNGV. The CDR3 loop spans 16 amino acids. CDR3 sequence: CASSLVAGSYTGELFF. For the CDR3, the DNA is TGTGCCAGCAGCTTAGTCGCAGGCAGTTACACCGGGGAGCTGTTTTTT.

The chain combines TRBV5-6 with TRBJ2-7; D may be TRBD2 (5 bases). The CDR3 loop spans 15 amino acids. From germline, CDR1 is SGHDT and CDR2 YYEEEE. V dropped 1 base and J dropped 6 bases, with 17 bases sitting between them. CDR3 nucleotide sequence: TGTGCCAGCAGCTTGACAGTTGTCCTCGGGGTCGAGCAGTACTTC. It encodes CASSLTVVLGVEQYF.

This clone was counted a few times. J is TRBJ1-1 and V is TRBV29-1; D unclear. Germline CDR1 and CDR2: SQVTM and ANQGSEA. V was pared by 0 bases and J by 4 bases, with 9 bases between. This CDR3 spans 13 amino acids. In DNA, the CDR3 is TGCAGCGTTGAAGAACGTGGTAGCACTGAAGCTTTCTTT. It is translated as CSVEERGSTEAFF.

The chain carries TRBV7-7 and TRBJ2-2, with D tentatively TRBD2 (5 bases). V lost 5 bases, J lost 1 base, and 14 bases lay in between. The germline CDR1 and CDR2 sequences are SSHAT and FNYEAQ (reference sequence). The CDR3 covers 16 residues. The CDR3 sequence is CASSPGENWNTGELFF. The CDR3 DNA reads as TGTGCCAGCAGCCCCGGGGAGAATTGGAACACCGGGGAGCTGTTTTTT.

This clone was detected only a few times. CDR3 sequence (DNA): TGTGCCAGCAGCTGGACGCGCGGCGGGGAGCTGTTTTTT. Encoded protein: CASSWTRGGELFF. The rearrangement joins TRBV7-7 to TRBJ2-2; D is uncertain. V was clipped by 4 bases and J by 7 bases, with 10 bases between them. The germline V gene has CDR1 SSHAT and CDR2 FNYEAQ (reference sequence). The CDR3 has 13 residues.

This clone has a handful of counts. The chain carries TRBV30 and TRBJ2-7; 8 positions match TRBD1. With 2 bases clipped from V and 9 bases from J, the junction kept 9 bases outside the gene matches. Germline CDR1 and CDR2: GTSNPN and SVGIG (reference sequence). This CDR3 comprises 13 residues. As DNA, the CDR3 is TGTGCCTGGAGTCCCGGACAGGGCACAGGGCAGTACTTC. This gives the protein CAWSPGQGTGQYF. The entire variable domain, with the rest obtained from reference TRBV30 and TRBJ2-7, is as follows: SQTIHQWPATLVQPVGSPLSLECTVEGTSNPNLYWYRQAAGRGLQLLFYSVGIGQISSEVPQNLSASRPQDRQFILSSKKLLLSDSGFYLCAWSPGQGTGQYFGPGTRLTVT.

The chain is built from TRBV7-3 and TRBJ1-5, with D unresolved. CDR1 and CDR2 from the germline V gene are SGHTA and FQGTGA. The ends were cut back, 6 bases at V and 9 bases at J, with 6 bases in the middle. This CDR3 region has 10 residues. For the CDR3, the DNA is TGTGCCAGCAGGGGTCGGCCCCAGCATTTT. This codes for CASRGRPQHF.

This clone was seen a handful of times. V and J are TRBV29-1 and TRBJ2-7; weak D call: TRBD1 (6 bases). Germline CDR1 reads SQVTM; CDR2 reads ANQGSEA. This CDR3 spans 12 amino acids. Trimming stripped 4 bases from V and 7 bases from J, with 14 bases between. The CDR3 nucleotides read TGCAGCGTTGTCCGACAGGCGGATGAGCAGTACTTC. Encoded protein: CSVVRQADEQYF.

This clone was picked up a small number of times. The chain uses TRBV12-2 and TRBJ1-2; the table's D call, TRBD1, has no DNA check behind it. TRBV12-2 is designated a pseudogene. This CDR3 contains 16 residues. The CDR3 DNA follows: TGTGCAAGTCGCTTAGGAGGCGGGGACAGCCCGTATGGCTACACCTTC. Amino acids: CASRLGGGDSPYGYTF.

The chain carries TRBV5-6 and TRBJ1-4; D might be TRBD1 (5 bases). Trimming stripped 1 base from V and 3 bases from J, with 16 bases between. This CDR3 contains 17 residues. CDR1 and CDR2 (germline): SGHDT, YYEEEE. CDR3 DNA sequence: TGTGCCAGCAGCTTGAAGGCAGGGATCAGGTCTAATGAAAAACTGTTTTTT. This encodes CASSLKAGIRSNEKLFF.

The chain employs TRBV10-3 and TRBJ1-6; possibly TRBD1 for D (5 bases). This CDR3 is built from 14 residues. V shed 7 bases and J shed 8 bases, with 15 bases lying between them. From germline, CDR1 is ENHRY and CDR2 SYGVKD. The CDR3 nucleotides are TGTGCCATCAATCGGGACTATGGGGATTCACCCCTCCACTTT. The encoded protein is CAINRDYGDSPLHF.

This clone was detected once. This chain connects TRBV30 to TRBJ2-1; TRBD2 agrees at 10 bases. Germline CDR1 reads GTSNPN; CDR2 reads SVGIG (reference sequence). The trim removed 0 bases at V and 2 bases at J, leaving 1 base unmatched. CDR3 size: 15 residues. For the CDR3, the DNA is TGTGCCTGGAGTGTAAGCGGGGGGGCCTACAATGAGCAGTTCTTC. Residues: CAWSVSGGAYNEQFF.

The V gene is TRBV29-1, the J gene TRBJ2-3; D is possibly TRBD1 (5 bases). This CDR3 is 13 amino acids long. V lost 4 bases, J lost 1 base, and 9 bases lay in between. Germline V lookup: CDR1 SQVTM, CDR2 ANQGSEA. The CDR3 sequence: CSVASRGTDTQYF. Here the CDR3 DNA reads TGCAGCGTTGCTTCCAGGGGCACAGATACGCAGTATTTT.

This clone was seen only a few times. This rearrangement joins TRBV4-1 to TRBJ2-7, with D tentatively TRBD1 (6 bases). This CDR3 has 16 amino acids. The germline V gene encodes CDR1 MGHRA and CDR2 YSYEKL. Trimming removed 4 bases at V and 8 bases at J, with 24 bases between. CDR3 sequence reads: CASSPETTGHGSQQYF. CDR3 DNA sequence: TGCGCCAGCAGCCCCGAAACCACGGGACACGGCTCTCAGCAGTACTTC.

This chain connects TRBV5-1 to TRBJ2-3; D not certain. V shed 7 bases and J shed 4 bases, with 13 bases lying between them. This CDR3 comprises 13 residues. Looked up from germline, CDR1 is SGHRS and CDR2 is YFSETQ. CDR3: CASWTYGSDTQYF. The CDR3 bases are TGCGCCAGCTGGACGTACGGTTCAGATACGCAGTATTTT.

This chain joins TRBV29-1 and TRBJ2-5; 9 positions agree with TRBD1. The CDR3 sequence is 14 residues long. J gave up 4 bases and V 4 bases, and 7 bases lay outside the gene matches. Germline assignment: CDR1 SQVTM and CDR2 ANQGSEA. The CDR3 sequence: CSVGDRGFLETQYF. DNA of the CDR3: TGCAGCGTTGGAGACAGGGGGTTTTTAGAGACCCAGTACTTC.

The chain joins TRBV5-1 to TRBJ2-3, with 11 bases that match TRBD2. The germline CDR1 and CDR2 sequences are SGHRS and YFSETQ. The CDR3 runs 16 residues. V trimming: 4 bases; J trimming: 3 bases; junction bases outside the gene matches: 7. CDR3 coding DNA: TGCGCCAGCAGCACTAGCGGGGGACAGCATACAGATACGCAGTATTTT. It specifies CASSTSGGQHTDTQYF.

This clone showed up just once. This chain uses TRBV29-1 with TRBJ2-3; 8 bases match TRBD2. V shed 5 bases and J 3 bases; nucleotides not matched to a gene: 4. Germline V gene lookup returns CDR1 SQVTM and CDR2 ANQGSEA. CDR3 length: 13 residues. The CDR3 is CSVTGLVTDTQYF. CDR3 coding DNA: TGCAGCGTTACGGGACTAGTGACAGATACGCAGTATTTT.

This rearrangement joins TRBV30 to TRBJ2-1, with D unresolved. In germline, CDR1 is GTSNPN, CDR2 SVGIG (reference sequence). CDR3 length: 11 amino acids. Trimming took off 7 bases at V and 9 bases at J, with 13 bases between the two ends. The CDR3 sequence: CAYRVSREQFF. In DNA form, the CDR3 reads TGTGCCTACCGGGTGTCCCGTGAGCAGTTCTTC.

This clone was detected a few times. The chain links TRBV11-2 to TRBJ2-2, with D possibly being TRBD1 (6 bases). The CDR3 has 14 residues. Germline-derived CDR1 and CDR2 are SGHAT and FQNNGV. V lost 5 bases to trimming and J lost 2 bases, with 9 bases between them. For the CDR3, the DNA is TGTGCCAGCAGCCGGACAGCCAACACCGGGGAGCTGTTTTTT. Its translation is CASSRTANTGELFF.

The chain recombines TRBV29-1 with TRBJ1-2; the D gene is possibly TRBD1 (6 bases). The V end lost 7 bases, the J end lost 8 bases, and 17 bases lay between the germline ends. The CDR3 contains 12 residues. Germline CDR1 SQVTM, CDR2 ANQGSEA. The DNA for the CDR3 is TGCAGCGCGGACAGCCCCGTAAGAGGCTACACCTTC. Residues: CSADSPVRGYTF.

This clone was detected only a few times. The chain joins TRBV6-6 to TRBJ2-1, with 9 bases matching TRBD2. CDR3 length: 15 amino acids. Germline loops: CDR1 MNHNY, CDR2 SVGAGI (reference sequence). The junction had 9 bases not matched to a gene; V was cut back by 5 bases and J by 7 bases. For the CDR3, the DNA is TGTGCCAGCAGTCCAAGCGGGGGGTCCGGGAATGAGCAGTTCTTC. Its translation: CASSPSGGSGNEQFF.

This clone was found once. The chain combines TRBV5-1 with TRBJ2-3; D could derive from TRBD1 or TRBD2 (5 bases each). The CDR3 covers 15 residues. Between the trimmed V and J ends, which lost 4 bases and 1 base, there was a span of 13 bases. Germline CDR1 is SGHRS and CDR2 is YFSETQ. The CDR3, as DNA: TGCGCCAGCAGCGTGGGGGACGTCGGCACAGATACGCAGTATTTT. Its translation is CASSVGDVGTDTQYF.

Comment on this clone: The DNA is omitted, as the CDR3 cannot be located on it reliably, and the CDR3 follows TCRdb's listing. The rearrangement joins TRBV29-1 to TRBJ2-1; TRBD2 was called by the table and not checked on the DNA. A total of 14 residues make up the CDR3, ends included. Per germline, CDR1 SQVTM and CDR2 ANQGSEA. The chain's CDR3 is CSVGPGTSGGAEFF.